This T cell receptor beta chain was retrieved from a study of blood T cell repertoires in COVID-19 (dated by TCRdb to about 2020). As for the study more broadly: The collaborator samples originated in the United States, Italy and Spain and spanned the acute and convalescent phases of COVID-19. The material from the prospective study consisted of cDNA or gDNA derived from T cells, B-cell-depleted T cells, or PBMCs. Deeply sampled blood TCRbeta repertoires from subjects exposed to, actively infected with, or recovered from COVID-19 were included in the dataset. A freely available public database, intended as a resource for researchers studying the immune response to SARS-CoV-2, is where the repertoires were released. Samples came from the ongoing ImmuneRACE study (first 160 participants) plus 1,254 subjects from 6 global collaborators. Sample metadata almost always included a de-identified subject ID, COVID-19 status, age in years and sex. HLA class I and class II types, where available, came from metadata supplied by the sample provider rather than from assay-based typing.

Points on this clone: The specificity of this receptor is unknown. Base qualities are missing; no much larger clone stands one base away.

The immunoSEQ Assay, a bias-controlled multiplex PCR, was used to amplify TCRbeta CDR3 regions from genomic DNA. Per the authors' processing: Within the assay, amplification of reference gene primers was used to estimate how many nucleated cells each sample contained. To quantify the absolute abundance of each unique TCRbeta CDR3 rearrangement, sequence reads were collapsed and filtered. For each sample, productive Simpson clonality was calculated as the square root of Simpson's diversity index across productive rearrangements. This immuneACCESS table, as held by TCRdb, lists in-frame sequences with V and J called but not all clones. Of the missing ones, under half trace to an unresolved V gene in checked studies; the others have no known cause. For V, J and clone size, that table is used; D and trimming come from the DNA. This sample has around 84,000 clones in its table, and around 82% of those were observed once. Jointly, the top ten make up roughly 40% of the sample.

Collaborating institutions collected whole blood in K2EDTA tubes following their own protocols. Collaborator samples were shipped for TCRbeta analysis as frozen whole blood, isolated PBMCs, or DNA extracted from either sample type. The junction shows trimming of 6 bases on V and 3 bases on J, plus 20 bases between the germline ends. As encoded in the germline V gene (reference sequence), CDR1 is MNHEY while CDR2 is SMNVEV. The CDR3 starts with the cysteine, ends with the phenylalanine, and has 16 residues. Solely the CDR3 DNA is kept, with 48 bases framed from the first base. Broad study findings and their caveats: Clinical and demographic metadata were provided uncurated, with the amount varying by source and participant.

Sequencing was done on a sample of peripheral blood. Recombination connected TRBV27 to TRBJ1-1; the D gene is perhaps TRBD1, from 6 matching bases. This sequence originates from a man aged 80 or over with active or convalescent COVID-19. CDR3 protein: CASRIKIQGKYTEAFF. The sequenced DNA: TGTGCCAGCAGGATTAAAATTCAGGGGAAGTACACTGAAGCTTTCTTT.